This T cell receptor beta chain was captured by sequencing in a study of blood T cell repertoires in COVID-19. Participant-given clinical history determined each cohort assignment. Only in-frame clones appear in the TCRdb table, and some are missing; sequencing was by immunoSEQ multiplex PCR. In the table there are nearly 250,000 clones, roughly 88% of which are singletons. The V gene end was trimmed by 6 bases and the J gene end by 2 bases; junction bases not matched to a gene: 4. The CDR3 covers 14 residues. The V gene's germline CDR1 is ENHRY and CDR2 SYGVKD. The rearrangement links TRBV10-3 to TRBJ2-7, with 10 bases that match TRBD2. The TCR comes from a woman between 50 and 59 years old who had recovered from COVID-19. Sequencing input: PBMCs or T cells enriched from blood (not recorded which). CDR3 region: CAIRKAGGPYEQYF. The CDR3 DNA sequence: TGTGCCATCAGAAAAGCGGGAGGGCCCTACGAGCAGTACTTC.